The 30 T cell receptor beta chains below were found in one sample sequenced in a study of blood T cell repertoires in COVID-19. The table came from immunoSEQ multiplex PCR; TCRdb's copy has only in-frame clones and leaves some out. This sample has a few hundred thousand clones, with more than 80% found just once. What was sequenced was PBMCs or T cells enriched from blood (not recorded which). Receptors were obtained from a man in his thirties or forties who had recovered from COVID-19.

The V gene is TRBV2, the J gene TRBJ1-5; D may be TRBD1 (6 bases). The CDR3 totals 19 residues. Trimming cost V 5 bases and J 1 base, with 24 bases left between them. Germline-derived CDR1 and CDR2 are SNHLY and FYNNEI. The CDR3, as DNA: TGTGCCAGCAGTCGAAGGGAAGCCAGGGGTACGATAAGCAATCAGCCCCAGCATTTT. The encoded protein is CASSRREARGTISNQPQHF.

V and J are TRBV10-3 and TRBJ2-3, with 9 bases matching TRBD2. The germline V gene encodes CDR1 ENHRY and CDR2 SYGVKD. Trimming took 4 bases from V and 2 from J; bases not matched to a gene: 10. The CDR3 contains 17 residues. CDR3 nucleotide sequence: TGTGCCATCAGTGCCTCGGGCGGGGGGGCCTCCACAGATACGCAGTATTTT. This gives the protein CAISASGGGASTDTQYF.

V is TRBV4-1 and J is TRBJ2-7; 7 bases fit TRBD1. Trimming cost V 5 bases and J 2 bases; bases outside gene matches: 6. CDR1 and CDR2 (germline): MGHRA, YSYEKL. The CDR3 consists of 14 residues. The CDR3 loop is CASSTWTGPYEQYF. CDR3 DNA: TGCGCCAGCAGCACTTGGACAGGCCCCTACGAGCAGTACTTC.

The chain links TRBV6-5 to TRBJ2-7; 10 positions agree with TRBD2. This CDR3 has 14 amino acids. Looked up from germline, CDR1 is MNHEY and CDR2 is SVGAGI. The junction had 3 bases not matched to a gene; V was cut back by 4 bases and J by 3 bases. This CDR3 reads CASSSSGRSYEQYF. DNA for the CDR3: TGTGCCAGCAGTTCTAGCGGGAGAAGCTACGAGCAGTACTTC.

The chain carries TRBV19 and TRBJ2-7; 9 nucleotides agree with TRBD1. The V gene end was trimmed by 6 bases and the J gene end by 0 bases; junction bases not matched to a gene: 6. Germline lookup yields CDR1 LNHDA and CDR2 SQIVND (reference sequence). This CDR3 region has 15 residues. The CDR3 is CASSSGTGHSYEQYF. CDR3 DNA sequence: TGTGCCAGTAGCTCCGGGACAGGGCACTCCTACGAGCAGTACTTC.

The genes are TRBV9 and TRBJ2-1; possible D gene TRBD2, 5 bases. CDR1 is SGDLS and CDR2 is YYNGEE in the germline V gene. The CDR3 contains 16 residues. V lost 0 bases to trimming and J lost 1 base, with 11 bases between them. DNA for the CDR3: TGTGCCAGCAGCGTAGCTACGTTAGCGTCCTACAATGAGCAGTTCTTC. Encoded protein: CASSVATLASYNEQFF.

In its sample, this clone was seen a few times. The chain has TRBV10-2 and TRBJ1-1; 10 bases map to TRBD1. Trimming removed 3 bases from V and 1 base from J; junction bases left unmatched: 11. The V gene's germline CDR1 is WSHSY and CDR2 SAAADI. The CDR3 is made up of 18 amino acids. The CDR3 DNA is TGCGCCAGCAGTGAATCACGGTTTTGGGACAGGGGGAACACTGAAGCTTTCTTT. Its translation is CASSESRFWDRGNTEAFF.

The gene calls are TRBV28 and TRBJ2-1, with TRBD2 matching over 10 bases. Germline V gene lookup returns CDR1 MDHEN and CDR2 SYDVKM. The CDR3 consists of 18 residues. V was pared by 3 bases and J by 2 bases, with 10 bases of the junction left unmatched. Here the CDR3 reads CASSLRRTLAGTYNEQFF. CDR3 DNA sequence: TGTGCCAGCAGTTTGAGGAGAACACTAGCGGGGACCTACAATGAGCAGTTCTTC.

V usage is TRBV10-3 and J usage is TRBJ1-5; TRBD1 agrees at 8 bases. This CDR3 contains 15 residues. Trimming took 4 bases from V and 3 from J; bases not matched to a gene: 5. Germline loops: CDR1 ENHRY, CDR2 SYGVKD. In DNA, the CDR3 is TGTGCCATCAGTGCCGGACAGGGCCTCAATCAGCCCCAGCATTTT. As protein: CAISAGQGLNQPQHF.

A remark on this clone: Other nucleotide sequences in the sample specify the same CDR3. The V call is TRBV19, the J call TRBJ2-2; TRBD2 matches 8 bases. The CDR3 extends over 16 amino acids. Germline V CDR1 and CDR2: LNHDA, SQIVND (reference sequence). The J segment lost 4 bases and the V segment lost 3 bases, leaving 7 bases of the junction unmatched. This chain's CDR3 is CASSIPGGGPTGELFF. The CDR3, as DNA: TGTGCCAGTAGTATCCCCGGGGGGGGCCCCACCGGGGAGCTGTTTTTT.

The chain joins TRBV19 to TRBJ2-3; no firm D call. V was shortened by 1 base and J by 0 bases, with 8 bases between the two germline ends. CDR3 length: 15 amino acids. CDR1 is LNHDA and CDR2 is SQIVND in the germline V gene (reference sequence). The DNA of the CDR3 is TGTGCCAGTAGTATAGGCGGCAGCAGCACAGATACGCAGTATTTT. Translation: CASSIGGSSTDTQYF.

DNA of the CDR3: TGTGCCAGCAGCTTACAGGGCGAGAACACTGAAGCTTTCTTT. Translating gives CASSLQGENTEAFF. The rearrangement links TRBV7-9 to TRBJ1-1, with TRBD1 as a possible D gene (5 bases). The V and J ends lost 2 bases and 1 base respectively, with 8 bases between them. The germline CDR1 and CDR2 sequences are SEHNR and FQNEAQ (reference sequence). This CDR3 region has 14 residues.

V usage is TRBV3-1 (or the pseudogene TRBV3-2) and J usage is TRBJ2-5; TRBD2 is a possible D gene (6 bases). V lost 4 bases, J lost 5 bases, and 20 bases lay in between. CDR3 length: 16 residues. Germline CDR1 reads LGHDT; CDR2 reads YNNKEL (reference sequence). Here the CDR3 DNA reads TGTGCCAGCAGCCTTAGAGCGGGCTCGGTGGCGGAGACCCAGTACTTC. Amino acid sequence: CASSLRAGSVAETQYF.

The chain is built from TRBV5-4 and TRBJ2-2, with TRBD2 as a possible D gene (5 bases). Germline V gene sequence: CDR1 SGHNT, CDR2 YYREEE (reference sequence). The CDR3 extends over 13 amino acids. V was clipped by 2 bases and J by 6 bases, with 8 bases between them. CDR3 coding DNA: TGTGCCAGCAGCTTAGGAGGTTCCGGGGAGCTGTTTTTT. Its protein is CASSLGGSGELFF.

The chain joins TRBV2 to TRBJ1-1; D is perhaps TRBD1 (6 bases). Looked up from germline, CDR1 is SNHLY and CDR2 is FYNNEI. The CDR3 extends over 14 amino acids. Trimming removed 3 bases from V and 4 bases from J, with 12 bases in between. The DNA of the CDR3 is TGTGCCAGCAGTGACCAGGGGTCGGGCACTGAAGCTTTCTTT. Translation: CASSDQGSGTEAFF.

This clone was detected once. The chain couples TRBV27 to TRBJ2-5, with no clear D. The CDR3 is made up of 13 amino acids. In germline, CDR1 is MNHEY, CDR2 SMNVEV (reference sequence). Trimming stripped 5 bases from V and 5 bases from J, with 12 bases between. This CDR3 reads CASSPPGLETQYF. The CDR3, as DNA: TGTGCCAGCAGTCCCCCCGGTTTGGAGACCCAGTACTTC.

This CDR3 reads CASSLWTGKNTEAFF. The DNA for the CDR3 is TGTGCCAGCAGCTTATGGACAGGAAAGAACACTGAAGCTTTCTTT. The chain carries TRBV3-1 (or the pseudogene TRBV3-2) and TRBJ1-1; 7 bases fit TRBD1. Germline V gene sequence: CDR1 LGHDT, CDR2 YNNKEL (reference sequence). J gave up 1 base and V 5 bases, and 7 bases lay outside the gene matches. The CDR3 loop spans 15 amino acids.

This chain joins TRBV11-2 and TRBJ2-3; D might be TRBD2 (5 bases). The V gene's germline CDR1 is SGHAT and CDR2 FQNNGV. V was cut by 0 bases and J by 3 bases, with 13 bases left in between. This CDR3 comprises 16 residues. The CDR3 loop reads CASSLEGTRRTDTQYF. CDR3 DNA: TGTGCCAGCAGCTTAGAGGGAACTAGAAGGACAGATACGCAGTATTTT.

The CDR3 here is CAWREAGGPNEQFF. In DNA, the CDR3 is TGTGCCTGGAGGGAAGCGGGAGGGCCGAATGAGCAGTTCTTC. The chain carries TRBV30 and TRBJ2-1; the match to TRBD2 covers 10 bases. The V and J ends lost 3 bases and 7 bases, in that order; junction bases with no gene match: 6. Germline values: CDR1 GTSNPN, CDR2 SVGIG (reference sequence). The length of the CDR3 is 14 residues. Together with reference TRBV30 and TRBJ2-1, the CDR3 gives the full variable domain: SQTIHQWPATLVQPVGSPLSLECTVEGTSNPNLYWYRQAAGRGLQLLFYSVGIGQISSEVPQNLSASRPQDRQFILSSKKLLLSDSGFYLCAWREAGGPNEQFFGPGTRLTVL.

The chain carries TRBV11-2 and TRBJ1-5; 7 bases map to TRBD1. Germline CDR1 is SGHAT and CDR2 is FQNNGV. J gave up 7 bases and V 0 bases, and 0 bases lay outside the gene matches. The CDR3 loop spans 13 amino acids. The chain's CDR3 is CASSLDRGQPQHF. DNA of the CDR3: TGTGCCAGCAGCTTAGACAGGGGGCAGCCCCAGCATTTT.

The CDR3 DNA reads TGTGCCAGCAGCCAGACTAGCGGGGGGATCACAGATACGCAGTATTTT. The encoded protein is CASSQTSGGITDTQYF. V gene TRBV3-1 (or the pseudogene TRBV3-2) combines with J gene TRBJ2-3; 13 bases agree with TRBD2. The V segment lost 3 bases and the J segment 2 bases; nucleotides outside the gene matches: 2. Germline assignment: CDR1 LGHDT and CDR2 YNNKEL (reference sequence). This CDR3 contains 16 residues.

V usage is TRBV7-2 and J usage is TRBJ1-5; 9 bases align to TRBD1. Per germline, CDR1 SGHTA and CDR2 FQGNSA. The CDR3 consists of 16 residues. The V gene end was trimmed by 3 bases and the J gene end by 2 bases; junction bases not matched to a gene: 5. The chain's CDR3 is CASSFTGGKGNQPQHF. Written as DNA, the CDR3 is TGTGCCAGCAGCTTCACAGGGGGCAAGGGCAATCAGCCCCAGCATTTT.

As regards this clone: This sample also contains other DNA sequences that code for the same CDR3. This chain links TRBV27 with TRBJ2-3; no definite D call. Germline CDR1 is MNHEY and CDR2 is SMNVEV (reference sequence). The CDR3 loop spans 13 amino acids. Trimming stripped 3 bases from V and 4 bases from J, with 8 bases between. The CDR3 DNA reads as TGTGCCAGCAGTTTGAGAGGAGCAGATACGCAGTATTTT. It codes for CASSLRGADTQYF.

The chain couples TRBV3-1 (or the pseudogene TRBV3-2) to TRBJ2-3; 13 nucleotides match TRBD2. The germline gives CDR1 LGHDT, CDR2 YNNKEL (reference sequence). V was clipped by 3 bases and J by 5 bases; unmatched bases: 5. CDR3 length equals 16 residues. The CDR3 DNA is TGTGCCAGCAGCCATGGACTAGCGGGAGCGAGAGATACGCAGTATTTT. This codes for CASSHGLAGARDTQYF.

The rearrangement links TRBV27 to TRBJ2-5; TRBD2 is a possible D gene (5 bases). With 1 base removed from V and 5 bases from J, the gap between germline ends came to 14 bases. The CDR3 has 15 residues. The germline V gene has CDR1 MNHEY and CDR2 SMNVEV (reference sequence). Here the CDR3 reads CASSLYASFFETQYF. CDR3 DNA: TGTGCCAGCAGTTTATATGCTAGCTTCTTTGAGACCCAGTACTTC.

V gene TRBV27 combines with J gene TRBJ1-2; 7 nucleotides align to TRBD1. The CDR3 runs to 15 residues. Germline CDR1 MNHEY, CDR2 SMNVEV (reference sequence). J lost 5 bases, V lost 6 bases, and 12 bases had no gene match. The CDR3 reads CASSPRDRPTYGYTF. CDR3 nucleotide sequence: TGTGCCAGCAGCCCACGGGACAGACCAACTTATGGCTACACCTTC.

V gene TRBV29-1 combines with J gene TRBJ2-3, with 9 bases lining up with TRBD2. The germline CDR1 and CDR2 sequences are SQVTM and ANQGSEA. The CDR3 has 15 residues. V lost 2 bases to trimming and J lost 2 bases; unmatched junction nucleotides: 5. The DNA of the CDR3 is TGCAGCGTTGAAATAGCGGGAGCTGCCACAGATACGCAGTATTTT. It codes for CSVEIAGAATDTQYF.

CDR3 region: CASSQTQLGQGYGYTF. The DNA of the CDR3 is TGTGCCAGCAGCCAAACCCAACTCGGGCAGGGCTATGGCTACACCTTC. V and J are TRBV3-1 (or the pseudogene TRBV3-2) and TRBJ1-2, with D possibly being TRBD1 (5 bases). Trimming pared 2 bases from V and 4 bases from J, leaving 17 bases between. The CDR3 totals 16 residues. CDR1 LGHDT and CDR2 YNNKEL come from the germline V gene (reference sequence).

This chain connects TRBV6-5 to TRBJ2-1; 9 bases are shared with TRBD2. Germline CDR1 and CDR2: MNHEY and SVGAGI. This CDR3 comprises 15 residues. The J segment lost 7 bases and the V segment lost 6 bases, leaving 10 bases of the junction unmatched. In DNA form, the CDR3 reads TGTGCCAGCAGGGGCGCGGGGGGGAGGAAGAATGAGCAGTTCTTC. This sequence encodes CASRGAGGRKNEQFF.

This rearrangement joins TRBV9 to TRBJ1-6, with 10 bases lining up with TRBD1. The germline gives CDR1 SGDLS, CDR2 YYNGEE. Trimming cost V 0 bases and J 6 bases; bases outside gene matches: 0. The CDR3 length is 15 residues. CDR3 region: CASSVGTGGNSPLHF. Written as DNA, the CDR3 is TGTGCCAGCAGCGTAGGGACAGGGGGTAATTCACCCCTCCACTTT.